This T cell receptor (beta chain) was observed in a study of shared clonotypes between healthy human individuals. Genomic DNA per cell subset filled all wells of several immunoSEQ plates. Each PCR replicate from the sorted subsets contained around 0.2 ug DNA, which is some 32,000 T cell genomes. TCRdb's table, derived via immunoSEQ multiplex PCR, lists solely in-frame clones and lacks some. The table lists some 2.3 million clones, more than 85% of them singletons, with 0.35% to 0.45% in the top ten. Germline V CDR1 and CDR2: SGHRS, YFSETQ. The V end lost 1 base, the J end lost 5 bases, and 9 bases lay between the germline ends. CDR3 length: 13 residues.

The sequence was collected from a man aged 18 to 30 in good health. Some clones in this sample may be carry-over from other donors' samples. The chain recombines TRBV5-1 with TRBJ2-5; D call uncertain. Sequenced: naive CD4+ T cells from PBMCs. Sample subset: CD45RA+ positively selected. CDR3 sequence reads: CASSLYGYETQYF. CDR3 bases: TGCGCCAGCAGCTTGTACGGGTACGAGACCCAGTACTTC. Full variable domain (missing parts from reference TRBV5-1 and TRBJ2-5): KAGVTQTPRYLIKTRGQQVTLSCSPISGHRSVSWYQQTPGQGLQFLFEYFSETQRNKGNFPGRFSGRQFSNSRSEMNVSTLELGDSALYLCASSLYGYETQYFGPGTRLLVL.